Listed below are T cell receptor beta chains from one sample, sequenced in a study of T cell responses to AZD1222 COVID-19 vaccine. TCRdb's copy holds only in-frame clones and misses some; the assay was immunoSEQ multiplex PCR. In the table there are 95,000 to 150,000 clones, roughly nine tenths of which are singletons. Sequenced material: peripheral blood, taken on day 0 of AZD1222 vaccination. Receptors were obtained from an adult in good health. CDR3s include the opening cysteine and the closing phenylalanine or tryptophan. The D gene is left open where the match is weak. Some rows have no size entry. The others give once, few or many, or a class for an expanded clone.

>NA|TRBJ2-3|TRBV19|NA
CASSMGQVPDTQYF
TGTGCCAGTAGTATGGGACAAGTCCCAGATACGCAGTATTTT
>NA|TRBJ1-2|TRBV4-2|TRBD1
CASSQDGRGLIYGYTF
TGTGCCAGCAGCCAAGATGGGAGGGGGCTAATATATGGCTACACCTTC
>NA|TRBJ1-6|TRBV9|TRBD1
CASSVEGQGTPLHF
TGTGCCAGCAGCGTAGAGGGACAGGGGACCCCCCTCCACTTT
>NA|TRBJ1-5|TRBV28|NA
CASSFPGSNQPQHF
TGTGCCAGCAGTTTTCCGGGATCTAATCAGCCCCAGCATTTT
>NA|TRBJ2-7|TRBV9|NA
CASSIPRGEVRSYEQYF
TGTGCCAGCAGCATCCCGAGGGGGGAGGTTAGATCCTACGAGCAGTACTTC
>once|TRBJ1-2|TRBV5-4|NA
CASSLAGGANYGYTF
TGTGCCAGCAGCCTGGCGGGGGGAGCTAACTATGGCTACACCTTC
>NA|TRBJ1-2|TRBV3-1/TRBV3-2|NA
CATSPLLGGYTF
TGTGCCACCTCCCCCCTGCTTGGCGGCTACACCTTC
>NA|TRBJ2-3|TRBV12-3/TRBV12-4|NA
CASSDRTPDTQYF
TGTGCCAGCAGCGACCGAACACCAGATACGCAGTATTTT
>NA|TRBJ2-7|TRBV7-9|TRBD1
CASSVSGQGAYEQYF
TGTGCCAGCAGCGTTAGCGGACAGGGGGCATACGAGCAGTACTTC
>NA|TRBJ2-7|TRBV2|TRBD2
CASSLERGDYEQYF
TGTGCCAGCAGTCTCGAGCGGGGGGACTACGAGCAGTACTTC
>NA|TRBJ1-1|TRBV5-1|NA
CASSPIPRTENTEAFF
TGCGCCAGCAGCCCCATCCCCCGGACAGAGAACACTGAAGCTTTCTTT
>once|TRBJ1-6|TRBV27|NA
CASRSDGYNSPLHF
TGTGCCAGCAGGAGTGACGGGTATAATTCACCCCTCCACTTT
>NA|TRBJ1-2|TRBV2|TRBD1
CASSEGGGTGVSGYTF
TGTGCCAGCAGCGAGGGTGGAGGGACAGGGGTTTCTGGCTACACCTTC
>NA|TRBJ1-1|TRBV9|NA
CASSVVGQAIMNTEAFF
TGTGCCAGCAGCGTAGTGGGGCAGGCAATTATGAACACTGAAGCTTTCTTT
>NA|TRBJ1-5|TRBV30|NA
CAWSRASNQPQHF
TGTGCCTGGTCCCGGGCTAGCAATCAGCCCCAGCATTTT
>NA|TRBJ1-5|TRBV30|NA
CAWSGLINQPQHF
TGTGCCTGGAGTGGGCTGATCAATCAGCCCCAGCATTTT
>NA|TRBJ1-1|TRBV6-5|NA
CASMSTGGRAFF
TGTGCCAGCATGAGCACCGGCGGTCGAGCTTTCTTT
>NA|TRBJ1-3|TRBV19|TRBD1
CASSPFLGQGTGNTIYF
TGTGCCAGTAGTCCTTTTCTGGGACAGGGGACTGGAAACACCATATATTTT
>NA|TRBJ1-3|TRBV6-2/TRBV6-3|NA
CASSYGRGAEDTIYF
TGTGCCAGCAGTTACGGCCGGGGGGCTGAAGACACCATATATTTT
>NA|TRBJ2-3|TRBV7-3|NA
CASSLAQGHTDTQYF
TGTGCCAGCAGCTTAGCACAGGGCCACACAGATACGCAGTATTTT
>NA|TRBJ2-7|TRBV9|TRBD1
CASSTSTGGIVYEQYF
TGTGCCAGCAGCACAAGCACAGGGGGCATCGTCTACGAGCAGTACTTC
>NA|TRBJ2-1|TRBV11-3|NA
CASSFGRYNEQFF
TGTGCCAGCAGCTTCGGGCGCTACAATGAGCAGTTCTTC
>once|TRBJ1-1|TRBV7-8|NA
CASSRAGGLGTEAFF
TGTGCCAGCAGCCGAGCCGGGGGGTTGGGGACTGAAGCTTTCTTT
>once|TRBJ1-4|TRBV25-1|NA
CASSEQATTNEKLFF
TGTGCCAGCAGTGAACAGGCTACAACTAATGAAAAACTGTTTTTT
>NA|TRBJ1-2|TRBV5-8|TRBD1
CASSLANGQDGYTF
TGTGCCAGCAGCTTGGCCAACGGACAGGATGGCTACACCTTC
>NA|TRBJ2-3|TRBV7-3|TRBD2
CASSSGLAGTDTQYF
TGTGCCAGCAGCTCGGGACTAGCCGGCACAGATACGCAGTATTTT
>NA|TRBJ2-3|TRBV5-1|NA
CASSLEDAGTDTQYF
TGCGCCAGCAGCTTGGAAGATGCGGGCACAGATACGCAGTATTTT
>NA|TRBJ1-1|TRBV7-9|NA
CASSPLQIGGAFF
TGTGCCAGCAGCCCTCTCCAAATAGGCGGAGCTTTCTTT
>NA|TRBJ1-1|TRBV5-6|NA
CASSFIGRKNTEAFF
TGTGCCAGCAGCTTTATCGGCAGGAAGAACACTGAAGCTTTCTTT
>NA|TRBJ2-3|TRBV19|TRBD2
CASSARTSGGRTAQYF
TGTGCCAGTAGTGCCAGGACTAGCGGGGGGAGAACGGCGCAGTATTTT
>NA|TRBJ1-5|TRBV6-5|NA
CASSPVTGVNQPQHF
TGTGCCAGCAGTCCCGTGACAGGAGTCAATCAGCCCCAGCATTTT
>NA|TRBJ2-1|TRBV6-2/TRBV6-3|NA
CASSYSILSSNEQFF
TGTGCCAGCAGTTACTCAATCCTTAGTAGTAATGAGCAGTTCTTC
>NA|TRBJ1-1|TRBV6-5|NA
CASSPARLGVEAFF
TGTGCCAGCAGCCCCGCCCGTCTTGGAGTTGAAGCTTTCTTT
>NA|TRBJ2-3|TRBV5-1|NA
CASSYGEPTDTQYF
TGCGCCAGCAGCTACGGGGAACCCACAGATACGCAGTATTTT
>NA|TRBJ1-1|TRBV3-1/TRBV3-2|NA
CASSLRRAEAFF
TGTGCCAGCAGCCTCCGACGGGCCGAAGCTTTCTTT
>NA|TRBJ1-4|TRBV5-6|NA
CASSSPGGVSEKLFF
TGTGCCAGCAGCTCCCCGGGAGGGGTGTCTGAAAAACTGTTTTTT
>NA|TRBJ2-5|TRBV3-1/TRBV3-2|NA
CASSQDQGRRDF
TGTGCCAGCAGCCAAGATCAGGGACGACGGGACTTC
>NA|TRBJ1-1|TRBV5-1|NA
CASSPGGTDVNTEAFF
TGCGCCAGCAGCCCCGGGGGCACGGATGTTAACACTGAAGCTTTCTTT
>NA|TRBJ1-5|TRBV7-9|NA
CASSSSGGANQPQHF
TGTGCCAGCAGCTCCTCTGGGGGGGCCAATCAGCCCCAGCATTTT
>few|TRBJ1-5|TRBV7-2|NA
CASSKVGQINQPQHF
TGTGCCAGCAGCAAGGTCGGACAGATAAATCAGCCCCAGCATTTT
>once|TRBJ1-2|TRBV20-1|NA
CSARGAGGYTF
TGCAGTGCTAGAGGGGCCGGCGGCTACACCTTC
>NA|TRBJ2-3|TRBV29-1|NA
CSVDVGGRVGTDTQYF
TGCAGCGTTGACGTGGGGGGGCGAGTTGGCACAGATACGCAGTATTTT
>NA|TRBJ2-7|TRBV7-9|TRBD1
CASSPRDRMYEQYF
TGTGCCAGCAGCCCCCGGGACAGGATGTACGAGCAGTACTTC
>NA|TRBJ1-1|TRBV6-5|NA
CASNYDQGLGTEAFF
TGTGCCAGCAACTACGACCAGGGGCTGGGGACTGAAGCTTTCTTT
>NA|TRBJ2-2|TRBV12-3/TRBV12-4|TRBD2
CASSRLAPGELFF
TGTGCCAGCAGCCGACTAGCCCCCGGGGAGCTGTTTTTT
>NA|TRBJ2-7|TRBV5-6|TRBD2
CASSPTSFGTYEQYF
TGTGCCAGCAGCCCGACTAGCTTTGGGACCTACGAGCAGTACTTC
>once|TRBJ2-7|TRBV7-9|NA
CASSSGRIYEQYF
TGTGCCAGCAGCTCCGGACGGATCTACGAGCAGTACTTC
>NA|TRBJ1-2|TRBV30|NA
CAWSPNHDNYGYTF
TGTGCCTGGAGTCCGAACCACGATAACTATGGCTACACCTTC
>NA|TRBJ2-3|TRBV21-1|NA
CASRSKGLAGGPDTQYF
TGTGCCAGCCGCTCCAAGGGACTAGCGGGGGGCCCAGATACGCAGTATTTT
>NA|TRBJ2-2|TRBV19|TRBD2
CASSIIRLAGGSNTGELFF
TGTGCCAGTAGTATCATTCGACTAGCGGGGGGCTCGAACACCGGGGAGCTGTTTTTT
>once|TRBJ2-1|TRBV3-1/TRBV3-2|TRBD2
CASWGGSSYNEQFF
TGTGCCAGCTGGGGAGGGAGCTCCTACAATGAGCAGTTCTTC
>NA|TRBJ1-5|TRBV7-4|NA
CASSFVRGPPAPQHF
TGTGCCAGCAGCTTCGTACGAGGGCCGCCAGCGCCCCAGCATTTT
>NA|TRBJ1-2|TRBV30|NA
CAWNAGTGGYTF
TGTGCCTGGAACGCAGGGACGGGTGGCTACACCTTC
>once|TRBJ2-1|TRBV18|NA
CASASGNNNEQFF
TGTGCCAGCGCCAGCGGAAACAACAATGAGCAGTTCTTC
>NA|TRBJ2-5|TRBV19|TRBD1
CASSPGGRVGAQYF
TGTGCCAGTAGTCCAGGGGGCCGGGTGGGGGCCCAGTACTTC
>NA|TRBJ1-2|TRBV20-1|NA
CSPRALYGYTF
TGCAGCCCGAGGGCACTATATGGCTACACCTTC
>NA|TRBJ2-2|TRBV7-2|TRBD1
CASSSGQGVTGELFF
TGTGCCAGCAGCTCAGGACAGGGGGTCACCGGGGAGCTGTTTTTT